This T cell receptor (beta chain) appears in the sequencing data of a study of cytomegalovirus exposure and HLA in healthy donors. About the research overall: Most genotyped donors, 81% of 350 to 500, had Caucasian-associated genetic ancestry.

Vbeta (60) and Jbeta (13) primers were used in the PCR. Profiling relied on immunoSEQ multiplex PCR, and the TCRdb table lists in-frame clones only, not all of them. The sample has nearly 95,000 clones; less than 10% are singletons. V gave up 7 bases and J gave up 4 bases, with 7 bases separating them. CDR1 is SQVTM, CDR2 ANQGSEA, per germline. The CDR3 length is 10 residues. Whole-study results and caveats: An apparent linkage of common viral pathogens to several of the most significant clusters emerged in a later analysis. Presence/absence analyses treated sequencing depth as roughly uniform across donors.

Of note for this clone: Its antigen is unknown.

Material: PBMCs. The chain is built from TRBV29-1 and TRBJ1-1, with a weak D call TRBD1 (5 bases). This TCR derives from a man aged 50 or older in good health and CMV-seronegative. CDR3 in amino acids: CSGDSTEAFF. The CDR3 coding sequence is TGCAGCGGAGACAGCACTGAAGCTTTCTTT.